Following are 8 T cell receptor beta chains from one sample sequenced in a study of T cell changes during pregnancy in multiple sclerosis. The protocol was immunoSEQ multiplex PCR, while the TCRdb copy is restricted to in-frame clones and leaves out a portion. The data contain more than 40,000 clones, 85% to 95% of them singletons. Sequenced material: CD4+ T cells from peripheral blood mononuclear cells, taken in the third trimester of pregnancy. Every receptor here comes from a female donor with multiple sclerosis, enrolled in a pregnancy study.

The chain is built from TRBV7-3 and TRBJ2-7; 9 bases match TRBD2. Losses at the gene ends were 1 base for V and 7 bases for J; bases not matched to a gene: 11. Germline V gene lookup returns CDR1 SGHTA and CDR2 FQGTGA. There are 16 residues in the CDR3. CDR3: CASSLIKAGGLGEQYF. As DNA, the CDR3 is TGTGCCAGCAGCTTAATTAAAGCGGGAGGACTCGGGGAGCAGTACTTC.

Only one count was recorded for this clone. The chain couples TRBV14 to TRBJ1-2; maybe TRBD1 (5 bases). V was cut by 3 bases and J by 1 base, with 12 bases left in between. The CDR3 spans 15 residues. Germline lookup yields CDR1 SGHDN and CDR2 FVKESK. The CDR3 sequence: CASSQGPGINYGYTF. The CDR3 region has the DNA TGTGCCAGCAGCCAGGGGCCAGGGATTAACTATGGCTACACCTTC.

The gene calls are TRBV15 and TRBJ2-7, with 12 bases aligning to TRBD2. This CDR3 contains 16 residues. Germline V gene data show CDR1 as LNHNV and CDR2 as YYDKDF (reference sequence). V was clipped by 1 base and J by 4 bases; unmatched bases: 5. The CDR3 is CATSRGSSGRAYEQYF. As DNA, the CDR3 is TGTGCCACCAGCAGAGGTTCTAGCGGGAGGGCGTACGAGCAGTACTTC.

V and J are TRBV5-8 and TRBJ2-3, with a tentative D call TRBD2 (5 bases). V lost 2 bases and J 6 bases, leaving 10 bases between the germline ends. This CDR3 contains 13 residues. From germline, CDR1 is SGHTS and CDR2 YDEGEE. The chain's CDR3 is CASSFRGRDTQYF. CDR3 nucleotide sequence: TGTGCCAGCAGCTTCCGGGGAAGGGATACGCAGTATTTT.

The V and J genes are TRBV14 and TRBJ2-6; 10 bases are a match to TRBD1. From germline, CDR1 is SGHDN and CDR2 FVKESK. J was trimmed by 2 bases and V by 4 bases; bases with no gene match: 5. This CDR3 spans 17 amino acids. CDR3 in amino acids: CASSPRTGGPGANVLTF. In DNA form, the CDR3 reads TGTGCCAGCAGCCCCCGGACAGGGGGGCCTGGGGCCAACGTCCTGACTTTC.

The rearrangement joins TRBV2 to TRBJ2-7; TRBD2 aligns across 8 bases. Germline V gives CDR1 SNHLY, CDR2 FYNNEI. V shed 6 bases and J 6 bases; nucleotides not matched to a gene: 10. The CDR3 length is 14 residues. DNA for the CDR3: TGTGCCAGCAGCTCCCGGACTAGCACTGTCGAGCAGTACTTC. Amino acid sequence: CASSSRTSTVEQYF. Variable domain in full (rest from reference TRBV2 and TRBJ2-7): EPEVTQTPSHQVTQMGQEVILRCVPISNHLYFYWYRQILGQKVEFLVSFYNNEISEKSEIFDDQFSVERPDGSNFTLKIRSTKLEDSAMYFCASSSRTSTVEQYFGPGTRLTVT.

The chain couples TRBV28 to TRBJ1-1, with D perhaps matching TRBD1 (5 bases). This CDR3 is 14 amino acids long. Trimming removed 2 bases from V and 5 bases from J, with 12 bases in between. From germline, CDR1 is MDHEN and CDR2 SYDVKM. The CDR3 here is CASSLPQGKTEAFF. For the CDR3, the DNA is TGTGCCAGCAGTTTACCCCAGGGAAAGACTGAAGCTTTCTTT.

The rearrangement links TRBV27 to TRBJ1-2, with 7 bases matching TRBD1. Unmatched junction bases numbered 6, after V lost 6 bases and J lost 8 bases. Germline values: CDR1 MNHEY, CDR2 SMNVEV (reference sequence). The CDR3 is made up of 12 amino acids. CDR3 sequence (DNA): TGTGCCAGCAGCCGGGACAGAGAGGGCTACACCTTC. It encodes CASSRDREGYTF.